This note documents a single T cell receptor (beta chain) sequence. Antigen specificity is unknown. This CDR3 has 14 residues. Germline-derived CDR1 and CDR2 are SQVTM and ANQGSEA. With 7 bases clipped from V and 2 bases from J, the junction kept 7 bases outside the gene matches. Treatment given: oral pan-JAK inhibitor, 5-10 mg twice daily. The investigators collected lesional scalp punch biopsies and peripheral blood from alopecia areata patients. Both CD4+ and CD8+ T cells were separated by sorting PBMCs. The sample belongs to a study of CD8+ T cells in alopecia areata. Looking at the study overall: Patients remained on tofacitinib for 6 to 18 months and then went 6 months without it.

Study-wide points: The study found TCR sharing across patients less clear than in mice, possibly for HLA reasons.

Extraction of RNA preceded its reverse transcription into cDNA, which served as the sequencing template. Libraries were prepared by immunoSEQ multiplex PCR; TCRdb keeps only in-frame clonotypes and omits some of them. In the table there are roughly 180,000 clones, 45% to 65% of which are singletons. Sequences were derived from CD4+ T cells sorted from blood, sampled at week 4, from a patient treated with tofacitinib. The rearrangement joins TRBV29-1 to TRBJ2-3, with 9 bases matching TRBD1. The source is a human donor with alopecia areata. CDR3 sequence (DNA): TGCAGCGCGGACCGGGACAGGGTCACAGATACGCAGTATTTT. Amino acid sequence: CSADRDRVTDTQYF.